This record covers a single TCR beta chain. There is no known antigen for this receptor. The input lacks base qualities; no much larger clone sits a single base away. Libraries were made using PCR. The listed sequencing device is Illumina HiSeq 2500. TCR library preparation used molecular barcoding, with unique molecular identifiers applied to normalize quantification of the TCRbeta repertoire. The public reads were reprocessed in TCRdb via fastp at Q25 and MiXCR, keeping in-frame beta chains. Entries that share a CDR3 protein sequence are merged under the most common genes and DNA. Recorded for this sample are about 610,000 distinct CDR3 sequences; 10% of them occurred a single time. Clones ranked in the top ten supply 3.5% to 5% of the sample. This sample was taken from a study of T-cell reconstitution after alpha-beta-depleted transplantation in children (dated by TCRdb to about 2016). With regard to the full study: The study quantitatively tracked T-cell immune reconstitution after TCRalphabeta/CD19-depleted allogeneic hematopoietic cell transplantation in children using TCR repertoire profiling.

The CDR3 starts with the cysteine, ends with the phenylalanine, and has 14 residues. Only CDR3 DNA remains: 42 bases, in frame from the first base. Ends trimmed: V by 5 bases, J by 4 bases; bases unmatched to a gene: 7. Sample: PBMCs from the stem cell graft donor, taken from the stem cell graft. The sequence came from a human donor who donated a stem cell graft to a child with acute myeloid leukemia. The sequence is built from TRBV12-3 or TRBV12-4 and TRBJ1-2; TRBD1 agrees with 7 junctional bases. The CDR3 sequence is CASSQTGSTYGYTF. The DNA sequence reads TGTGCCAGCAGTCAGACAGGGAGTACCTATGGCTACACCTTC.